This T cell receptor beta chain was retrieved from a study of blood T cell repertoires in COVID-19. The overall study: The United States, Italy and Spain were the sources of the acute and convalescent COVID-19 samples. In each case, the material was cDNA or gDNA derived from T cells, B-cell-depleted T cells, or PBMCs.

Germline V gene sequence: CDR1 SGHTA, CDR2 FQGNSA. The CDR3 contains 15 residues. V lost 1 base, J lost 7 bases, and 9 bases stayed unmatched. Clones were sequenced by immunoSEQ multiplex PCR, and TCRdb holds only the in-frame ones, with some missing. The sample has 95,000 to 150,000 clones; just over 85% are singletons. Sequencing was done on a sample of peripheral blood. The gene calls are TRBV7-2 and TRBJ1-2, with 7 bases aligning to TRBD1. This clonotype originated in a middle-aged man with acute or convalescent COVID-19. CDR3 DNA sequence: TGTGCCAGCAGCTTAGACCTGGGACAGTCAAGTGGCTACACCTTC. Translating gives CASSLDLGQSSGYTF.